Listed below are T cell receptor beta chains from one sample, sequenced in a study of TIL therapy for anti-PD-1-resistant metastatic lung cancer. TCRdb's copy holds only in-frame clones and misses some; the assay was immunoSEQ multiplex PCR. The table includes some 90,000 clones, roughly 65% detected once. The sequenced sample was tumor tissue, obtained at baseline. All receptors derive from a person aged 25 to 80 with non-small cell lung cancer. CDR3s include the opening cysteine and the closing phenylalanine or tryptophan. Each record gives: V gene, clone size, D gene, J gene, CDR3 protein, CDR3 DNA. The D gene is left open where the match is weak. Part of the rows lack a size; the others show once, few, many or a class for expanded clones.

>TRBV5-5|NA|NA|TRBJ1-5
CASSPRDTYSNQPQHF
TGTGCCAGCAGCCCCCGGGACACCTATAGCAATCAGCCCCAGCATTTT
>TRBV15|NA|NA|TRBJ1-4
CATSRDRGNEKLFF
TGTGCCACCAGCAGAGATCGCGGAAATGAAAAACTGTTTTTT
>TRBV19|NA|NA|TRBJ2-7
CASSITINSYEQYF
TGTGCCAGTAGTATAACCATTAACTCCTACGAGCAGTACTTC
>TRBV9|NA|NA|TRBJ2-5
CASSVVPSQETQYF
TGTGCCAGCAGCGTAGTTCCCAGCCAAGAGACCCAGTACTTC
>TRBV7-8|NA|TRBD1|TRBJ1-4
CASSREGQGRSSKLFF
TGTGCCAGCAGCCGCGAAGGACAGGGGAGATCAAGTAAACTGTTTTTT
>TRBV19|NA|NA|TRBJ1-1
CASSRHRKGRGNTEAFF
TGTGCCAGTAGTCGACATAGGAAGGGACGGGGAAACACTGAAGCTTTCTTT
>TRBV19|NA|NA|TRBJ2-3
CASSISPGDPDTQYF
TGTGCCAGTAGTATATCCCCGGGAGACCCAGATACGCAGTATTTT
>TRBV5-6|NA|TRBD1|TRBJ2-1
CASSGTGFGNEQFF
TGTGCCAGCAGCGGGACAGGGTTTGGCAATGAGCAGTTCTTC
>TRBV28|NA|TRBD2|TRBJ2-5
CASTTGGSTGTSFRETQYF
TGTGCCAGCACTACAGGTGGCTCAACCGGGACTAGCTTTCGGGAGACCCAGTACTTC
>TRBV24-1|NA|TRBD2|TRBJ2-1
CATSDFWREGDEQFF
TGTGCCACCAGTGATTTCTGGCGGGAGGGGGATGAGCAGTTCTTC
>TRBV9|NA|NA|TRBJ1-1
CASSALEAFF
TGTGCCAGCAGCGCCCTTGAAGCTTTCTTT
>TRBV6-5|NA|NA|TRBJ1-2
CASSNRVRGYTF
TGTGCCAGCAGTAACAGGGTCAGAGGCTACACCTTC
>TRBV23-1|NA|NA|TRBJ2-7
CASWVSLGYEQYF
TGCGCCAGTTGGGTCAGCTTGGGGTACGAGCAGTACTTC
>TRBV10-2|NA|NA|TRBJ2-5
CASTQMRDQETQYF
TGCGCCAGCACCCAGATGAGGGATCAAGAGACCCAGTACTTC
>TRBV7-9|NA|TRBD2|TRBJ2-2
CASSPGTSGQLGELFF
TGTGCCAGCAGCCCGGGGACTAGCGGGCAATTGGGGGAGCTGTTTTTT
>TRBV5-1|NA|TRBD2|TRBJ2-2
CASSLRPGLAGVRSGELFF
TGCGCCAGCAGCCTCCGGCCGGGACTAGCGGGAGTGAGGTCCGGGGAGCTGTTTTTT
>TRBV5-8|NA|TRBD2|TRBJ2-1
CASGTSGYNEQFF
TGTGCCAGCGGGACTAGCGGATACAATGAGCAGTTCTTC
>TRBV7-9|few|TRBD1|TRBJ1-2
CASSSPRTGGGNGYTF
TGTGCCAGCAGCTCCCCCCGGACAGGAGGGGGAAATGGCTACACCTTC
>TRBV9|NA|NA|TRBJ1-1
CASAPLGNTEAFF
TGTGCCAGCGCCCCCTTAGGGAACACTGAAGCTTTCTTT
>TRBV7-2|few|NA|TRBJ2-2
CASSSKGLSVLSGELFF
TGTGCCAGCAGCTCGAAGGGGTTGTCGGTTCTCTCCGGGGAGCTGTTTTTT
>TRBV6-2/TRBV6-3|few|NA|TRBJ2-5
CASSYISGQETQYF
TGTGCCAGCAGTTACATTAGCGGACAAGAGACCCAGTACTTC
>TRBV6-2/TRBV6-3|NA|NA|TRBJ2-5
CASSLTKRGLFETQYF
TGTGCCAGCAGTCTGACTAAACGGGGGCTCTTCGAGACCCAGTACTTC
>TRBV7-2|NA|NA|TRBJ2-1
CASSAPRGSYNEQFF
TGTGCCAGCAGCGCCCCTAGGGGATCCTACAATGAGCAGTTCTTC
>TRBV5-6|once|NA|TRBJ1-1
CASSLGQVNTEAFF
TGTGCCAGCAGCTTGGGACAAGTGAACACTGAAGCTTTCTTT
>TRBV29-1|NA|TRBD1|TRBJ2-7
CSVEGDRTTERYF
TGCAGCGTTGAGGGGGACAGGACGACTGAGCGGTACTTC
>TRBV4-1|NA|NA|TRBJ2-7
CASSQGEAYEQYF
TGCGCCAGCAGCCAAGGGGAGGCTTACGAGCAGTACTTC